This T cell receptor beta chain was identified during a study of OX40 agonist ivuxolimab in advanced cancers. For context, the study as a whole: The costimulatory receptor OX40 (CD134) was targeted by ivuxolimab, a fully human IgG2 agonistic monoclonal antibody. The paper covers the monotherapy dose-escalation part of the phase I ivuxolimab trial, which included N of about 50 patients. Peripheral TCRbeta sequencing aimed to test whether ivuxolimab altered TCR sequence diversity and caused clonal T-cell expansion. Partial responses occurred in three dose-escalation patients: two with cutaneous melanoma and one with hepatocellular carcinoma. Intravenous ivuxolimab was administered to patients every 2 weeks at six dose levels: 0.01, 0.1, 0.3, 1.5, 3 and 10 mg/kg. Patients were allowed to have had prior anti-PD-1, anti-PD-L1 or anti-CTLA-4 therapy, and 30% to 40% of the dose-escalation patients had previously received checkpoint inhibitors. Among the roughly 54 dose-escalation patients, 19 had hepatocellular carcinoma, roughly 15 melanoma, 9 renal cell carcinoma and 9 head and neck cancer. In the dose-escalation cohort, nearly 85% of patients were male, and the mean age was around 65 years with a range of roughly 20 to 79. Summary of the overall study and its limitations: Low levels of normalized T-cell clonal expansion were also shown by some nonresponding patients. At doses of 0.1 to 3.0 mg/kg, clonal expansion of both CD4+ and CD8+ T cells in blood was seen between baseline and week 6. In the 0.1-3.0 mg/kg groups, partial responders had among the lowest normalized peripheral clonal expansion, particularly in CD8+ T cells. After ivuxolimab, more expanded clones were found on average in CD8+ T cells than in CD4+ T cells. Antigen specificity was not determined for the clonally expanded peripheral T cells.

Regarding this clone: The specificity of this receptor is unknown. Base qualities are not provided; no much larger clone lies one nucleotide away.

Genomic DNA was extracted from sorted cells for sequencing of the TCRbeta CDR3 region. TCRbeta CDR3 regions were sequenced using the immunoSEQ Assay. This immuneACCESS table, as held by TCRdb, lists in-frame sequences with V and J called but not all clones. Of the missing ones, under half trace to an unresolved V gene in checked studies; the others have no known cause. Counted in this sample were about 42,000 clones; 80% to 90% of them appeared once. Jointly, the top ten make up 4% to 5% of the sample. Patients with a history of autoimmune disease or receiving systemic immunosuppression were excluded from the trial. Peripheral blood for TCR sequencing was collected from all dose cohorts at baseline, on cycle 4 day 1, and on cycle 7 day 1. The samples were taken from a phase I, first-in-human, multicenter, open-label dose-escalation trial of ivuxolimab. Adults with locally advanced or metastatic melanoma, renal cell carcinoma, hepatocellular carcinoma or head and neck squamous cell carcinoma were enrolled in the trial. Before TCR sequencing, CD4+ and CD8+ T cells were separately sorted from peripheral blood.

CDR1 is given as MDHEN and CDR2 as SYDVKM, both from the germline V gene. Including cysteine and phenylalanine, the CDR3 has 16 amino acids. Only CDR3 DNA is held: 48 bases, read in frame from base 1. V sheds 5 bases and J sheds 3 bases, leaving 17 bases between their ends. Here the sequenced sample was CD4+ or CD8+ T cells sorted from blood, taken in a trial of the OX40 agonist ivuxolimab. The TCR was taken from an adult with an advanced solid tumor such as melanoma, head and neck, liver or kidney cancer. Rearrangement joined TRBV28 to TRBJ1-5; no D gene is confidently identified. The CDR3 corresponds to CASSLDVVPINQPQHF. Read as DNA, the sequence is TGTGCCAGCAGTCTAGATGTGGTACCTATCAATCAGCCCCAGCATTTT.